The rows below give T cell receptor beta chains drawn from one sample of a study of T-cell reconstitution after alpha-beta-depleted transplantation in children. TCRdb re-called the PCR reads through MiXCR, storing one row per CDR3 protein. In the table there are 400,000 to 500,000 distinct CDR3 sequences, 11% of which are singletons. The sample in question was PBMCs from the stem cell graft donor, obtained from the stem cell graft. These receptors were taken from a human donor who donated a stem cell graft to a child with acute myeloid leukemia. Both conserved end residues are trimmed from each CDR3. Clone size is not always given. Where it is, it says once, few, many or a class for expanded clones.

TRBJ1-6 NA TRBV7-9 ASSSAGLRNSPLH
TRBJ2-1 few TRBV5-1 ASSLATSGDNEQF
TRBJ2-7 few TRBV3-1 ASSQDLFVYEQY
TRBJ2-5 NA TRBV5-1 ASSLAAFQETQY
TRBJ2-1 few TRBV11-2 ASRGQGDWYNEQF
TRBJ2-1 NA TRBV5-1 ASSSSPRLAGDNEQF
TRBJ2-5 NA TRBV29-1 SVDAGHPGGETQY
TRBJ2-1 few TRBV5-6 ASSLRGTGRNEQF
TRBJ1-2 NA TRBV29-1 SVGGTGTVGYT
TRBJ1-5 NA TRBV2 ASSGDVGVGNQPQH
TRBJ1-2 NA TRBV12-5 ASGLWTGDYGYT
TRBJ2-1 many TRBV5-1 ASSLTSSRVLNEQF
TRBJ2-5 many TRBV7-3 ASSPSGTTKETQY
TRBJ2-1 few TRBV27 AISRGVYNEQF
TRBJ2-1 NA TRBV5-1 ASSLGTVPSYNEQF
TRBJ1-2 NA TRBV6-2/TRBV6-3 ASSYSTGRIYGYT
TRBJ2-5 many TRBV5-1 ASSVRQGSGETQY
TRBJ2-1 few TRBV5-1 ASSLFGGVNFEQF
TRBJ2-7 NA TRBV29-1 SVDTGQGALYSYEQY
TRBJ2-1 few TRBV5-1 ASKVDVYNEQF
TRBJ2-2 NA TRBV5-1 ASSLGVRPNTGELF
TRBJ2-7 NA TRBV7-9 ASSFKTGTSDYEQY
TRBJ1-3 many TRBV29-1 SAEGRGRDGNTIY
TRBJ2-2 NA TRBV12-3/TRBV12-4 ASSHMGTGELF
TRBJ2-5 few TRBV7-9 ASSYISGGGQY
TRBJ2-1 few TRBV12-3/TRBV12-4 ASSFEATGGFHEQF
TRBJ1-5 few TRBV27 ASAWDSNQPQH
TRBJ2-1 NA TRBV29-1 SVIRGAGNGEQF
TRBJ2-1 NA TRBV7-6 ASSPATSGSYNEQF
TRBJ1-4 many TRBV12-3/TRBV12-4 ASSPRQGANLLEKLF
TRBJ1-2 few TRBV7-9 ASSLQDRGGYT
TRBJ1-5 few TRBV12-3/TRBV12-4 ASSFPGRQPQH
TRBJ1-2 NA TRBV2 ASSWGQDQRGYT
TRBJ1-6 many TRBV7-2 ASSLAFNNSPLH
TRBJ2-5 NA TRBV7-3 ASNDGGQETQY
TRBJ1-1 many TRBV29-1 SVEVGSPEAF
TRBJ2-1 NA TRBV25-1 ASSDPSGSNEQF
TRBJ2-3 NA TRBV2 ASSVSGWKDTQY
TRBJ1-5 many TRBV20-1 SARVNPGIDQPQH
TRBJ2-1 many TRBV5-1 ASRRGPDRVTSNEQF
TRBJ1-1 NA TRBV20-1 SARYRGTEAF
TRBJ2-5 few TRBV9 ASSAGLAGHQETQY
TRBJ2-5 NA TRBV10-3 AISARYQETQY
TRBJ2-7 NA TRBV5-5 ASSRRLAEPYEQY
TRBJ1-6 many TRBV5-1 ASSSTGAANSPLH
TRBJ1-4 NA TRBV11-2 ASSLGTRGGPNEKLF
TRBJ1-5 NA TRBV7-2 ASSLEGGANQPQH
TRBJ2-7 NA TRBV29-1 SVVRDHYEQY
TRBJ2-3 NA TRBV7-2 ASTRGANPTDTQY
TRBJ1-1 NA TRBV4-2 ASSQDSWILNTEAF
TRBJ2-7 NA TRBV7-2 ASSLGAGPTSAYEQY
TRBJ2-1 many TRBV7-9 ASSPQKGGGPNEQF
TRBJ1-1 NA TRBV5-1 ASSLSGTGSNTEAF
TRBJ2-2 few TRBV5-8 ASTTTWANAGELF
TRBJ1-1 many TRBV4-2 ASSQERSMNTEAF
TRBJ2-2 many TRBV25-1 ASSEFVQGGTGELF
TRBJ2-5 NA TRBV5-1 ASSQTIGQETQY
TRBJ2-4 many TRBV20-1 SARQGGIQY
TRBJ2-7 NA TRBV2 ASSLPGLAREQY
TRBJ2-5 few TRBV9 ASSSPGERTREAYQETQY